This T cell receptor (beta chain) was recovered during a study of T cells in localized non-small cell lung cancer. Whole-study results and caveats: Adjacent lung had a median roughly 58 of the 100 largest tumor clones. Tumor samples were not multi-region, leaving intratumor heterogeneity unexcluded. Uninvolved adjacent lung showed the highest T cell clonality, exceeding tumor.

A word on this clone: Its antigen is not identified.

Libraries were prepared by immunoSEQ multiplex PCR; TCRdb keeps only in-frame clonotypes and omits some of them. The sample lists 40,000 to 55,000 clones, around 82% seen once, with about 4% in the top ten. This CDR3 contains 12 residues. V shed 5 bases and J shed 1 base, with 8 bases lying between them. Germline V gene lookup returns CDR1 SQVTM and CDR2 ANQGSEA. The J gene is TRBJ2-5, the V gene TRBV29-1, with D perhaps TRBD1 (6 bases). The specimen was PBMCs, collected before any cancer treatment. The receptor's source is a woman aged 40-69 years with stage II lung adenocarcinoma. The CDR3 sequence is CSVTGIQETQYF. The CDR3 nucleotides read TGCAGCGTTACAGGGATCCAAGAGACCCAGTACTTC.